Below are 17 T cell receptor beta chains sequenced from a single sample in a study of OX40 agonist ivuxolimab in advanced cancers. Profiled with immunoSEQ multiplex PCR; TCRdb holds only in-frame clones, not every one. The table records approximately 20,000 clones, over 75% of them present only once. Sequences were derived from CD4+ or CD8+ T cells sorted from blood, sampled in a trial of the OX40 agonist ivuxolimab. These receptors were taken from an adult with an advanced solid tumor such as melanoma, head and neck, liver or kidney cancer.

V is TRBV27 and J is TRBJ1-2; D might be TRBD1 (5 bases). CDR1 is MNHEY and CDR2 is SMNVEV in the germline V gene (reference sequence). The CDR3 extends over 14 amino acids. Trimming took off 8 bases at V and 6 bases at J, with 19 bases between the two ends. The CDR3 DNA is TGTGCCAGCGGACATCTCCCGTGGGGGGATGGCTACACCTTC. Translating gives CASGHLPWGDGYTF.

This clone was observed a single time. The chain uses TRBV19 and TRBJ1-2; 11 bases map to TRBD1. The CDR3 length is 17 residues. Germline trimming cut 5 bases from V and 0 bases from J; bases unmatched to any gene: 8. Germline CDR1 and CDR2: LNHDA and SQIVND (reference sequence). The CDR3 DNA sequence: TGTGCCAGTAGTCCTTGGACAGGGGGCCGTTCTAACTATGGCTACACCTTC. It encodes CASSPWTGGRSNYGYTF.

DNA of the CDR3: TGCGCCAGCAGCTTCTCTCTGGCAATGGGATTCTCCTACAATGAGCAGTTCTTC. Protein: CASSFSLAMGFSYNEQFF. The chain couples TRBV5-1 to TRBJ2-1; D unresolved. Trimming removed 2 bases at V and 0 bases at J, with 18 bases between. The CDR3 is made up of 18 amino acids. CDR1 and CDR2 from the germline V gene are SGHRS and YFSETQ.

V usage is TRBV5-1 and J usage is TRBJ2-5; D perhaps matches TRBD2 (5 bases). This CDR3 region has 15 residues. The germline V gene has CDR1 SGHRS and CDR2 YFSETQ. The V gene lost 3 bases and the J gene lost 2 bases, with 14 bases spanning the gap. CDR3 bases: TGCGCCAGCAGCTCGGCGAGGGAACGGCAAGAGACCCAGTACTTC. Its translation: CASSSARERQETQYF.

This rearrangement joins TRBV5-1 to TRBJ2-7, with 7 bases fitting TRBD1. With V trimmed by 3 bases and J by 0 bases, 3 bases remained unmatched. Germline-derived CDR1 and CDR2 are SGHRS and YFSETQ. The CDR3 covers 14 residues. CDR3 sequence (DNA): TGCGCCAGCAGCTGGGGACAGAACTCCTACGAGCAGTACTTC. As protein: CASSWGQNSYEQYF. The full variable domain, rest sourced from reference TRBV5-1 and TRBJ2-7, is KAGVTQTPRYLIKTRGQQVTLSCSPISGHRSVSWYQQTPGQGLQFLFEYFSETQRNKGNFPGRFSGRQFSNSRSEMNVSTLELGDSALYLCASSWGQNSYEQYFGPGTRLTVT.

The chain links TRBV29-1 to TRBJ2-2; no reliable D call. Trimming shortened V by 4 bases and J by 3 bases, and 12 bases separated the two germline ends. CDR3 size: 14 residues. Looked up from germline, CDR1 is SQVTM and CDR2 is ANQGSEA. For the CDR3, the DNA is TGCAGCGTTGTTTGGGGTTCGGACACCGGGGAGCTGTTTTTT. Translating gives CSVVWGSDTGELFF.

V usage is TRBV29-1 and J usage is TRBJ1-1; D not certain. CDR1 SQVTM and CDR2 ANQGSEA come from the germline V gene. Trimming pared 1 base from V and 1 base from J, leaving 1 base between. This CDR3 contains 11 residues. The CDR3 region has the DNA TGCAGCGTTGAAGGGAACACTGAAGCTTTCTTT. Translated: CSVEGNTEAFF.

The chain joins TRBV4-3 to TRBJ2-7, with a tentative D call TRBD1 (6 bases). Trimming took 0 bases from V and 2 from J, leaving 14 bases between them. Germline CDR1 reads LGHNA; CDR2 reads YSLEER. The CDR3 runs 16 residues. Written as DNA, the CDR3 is TGCGCCAGCAGCCAAGATTGGACAGCAGGGACCTACGAGCAGTACTTC. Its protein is CASSQDWTAGTYEQYF.

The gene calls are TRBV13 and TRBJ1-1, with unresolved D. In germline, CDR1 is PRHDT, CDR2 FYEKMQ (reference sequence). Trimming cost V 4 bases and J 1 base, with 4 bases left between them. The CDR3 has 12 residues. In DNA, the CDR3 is TGTGCCAGCAGCTCACGGAACACTGAAGCTTTCTTT. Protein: CASSSRNTEAFF.

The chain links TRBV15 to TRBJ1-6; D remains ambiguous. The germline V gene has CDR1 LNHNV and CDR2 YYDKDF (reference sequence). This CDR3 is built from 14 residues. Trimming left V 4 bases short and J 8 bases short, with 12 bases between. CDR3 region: CATSTANSYSPLHF. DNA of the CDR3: TGTGCCACCAGCACAGCCAATTCCTATTCACCCCTCCACTTT.

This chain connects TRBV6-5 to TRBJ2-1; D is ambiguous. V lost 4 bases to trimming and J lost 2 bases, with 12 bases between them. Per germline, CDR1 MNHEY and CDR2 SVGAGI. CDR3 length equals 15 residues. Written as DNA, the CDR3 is TGTGCCAGCAGTTTCGACATCCGAACCTACAATGAGCAGTTCTTC. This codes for CASSFDIRTYNEQFF.

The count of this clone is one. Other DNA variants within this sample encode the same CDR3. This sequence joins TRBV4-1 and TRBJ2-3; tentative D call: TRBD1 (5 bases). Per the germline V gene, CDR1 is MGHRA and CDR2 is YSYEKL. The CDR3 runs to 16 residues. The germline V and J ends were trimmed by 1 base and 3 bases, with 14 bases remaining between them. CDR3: CASSQVYRSSTDTQYF. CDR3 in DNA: TGCGCCAGCAGCCAAGTGTACAGGTCCTCTACAGATACGCAGTATTTT.

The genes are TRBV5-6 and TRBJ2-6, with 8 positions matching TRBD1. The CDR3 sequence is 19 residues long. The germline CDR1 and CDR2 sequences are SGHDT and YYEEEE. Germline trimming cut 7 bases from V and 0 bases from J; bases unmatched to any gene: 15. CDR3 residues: CASSPTPGTGASGANVLTF. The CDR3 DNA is TGTGCCAGCTCTCCTACCCCCGGGACAGGCGCCTCTGGGGCCAACGTCCTGACTTTC.

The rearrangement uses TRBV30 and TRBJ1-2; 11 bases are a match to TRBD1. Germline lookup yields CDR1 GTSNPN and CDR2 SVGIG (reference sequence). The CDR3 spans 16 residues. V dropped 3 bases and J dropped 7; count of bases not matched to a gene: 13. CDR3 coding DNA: TGTGCCTGGAGGATCGGACAGGGGGCCAAATCTCTTGGCTACACCTTC. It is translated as CAWRIGQGAKSLGYTF.

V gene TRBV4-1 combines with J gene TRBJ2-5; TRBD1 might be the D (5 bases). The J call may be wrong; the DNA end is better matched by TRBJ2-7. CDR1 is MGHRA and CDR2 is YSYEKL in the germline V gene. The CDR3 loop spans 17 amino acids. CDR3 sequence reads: CASSQHHTGQINNEQYF. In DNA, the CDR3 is TGCGCCAGCAGCCAACATCATACCGGACAAATCAACAACGAGCAGTACTTC.

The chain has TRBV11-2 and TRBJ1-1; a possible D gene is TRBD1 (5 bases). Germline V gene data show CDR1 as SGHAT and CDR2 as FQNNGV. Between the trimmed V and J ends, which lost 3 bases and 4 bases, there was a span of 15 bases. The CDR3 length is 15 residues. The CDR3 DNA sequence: TGTGCCAGCAGCTTTAAGGGGTTGGTTTCCACTGAAGCTTTCTTT. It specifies CASSFKGLVSTEAFF. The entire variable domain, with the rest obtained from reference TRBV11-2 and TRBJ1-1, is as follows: EAGVAQSPRYKIIEKRQSVAFWCNPISGHATLYWYQQILGQGPKLLIQFQNNGVVDDSQLPKDRFSAERLKGVDSTLKIQPAKLEDSAVYLCASSFKGLVSTEAFFGQGTRLTVV.

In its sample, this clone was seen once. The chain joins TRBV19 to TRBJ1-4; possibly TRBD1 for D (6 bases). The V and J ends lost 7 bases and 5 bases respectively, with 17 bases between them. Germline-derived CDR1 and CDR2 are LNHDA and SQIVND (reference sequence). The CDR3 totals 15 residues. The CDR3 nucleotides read TGTGCCAGTACTCCGCCCAGGGGAGAAAATGAAAAACTGTTTTTT. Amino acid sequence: CASTPPRGENEKLFF.